This T cell receptor beta chain is from a study of regulatory T cells in long-lasting Graves disease. This clonotype was counted ten times or more. Assembly of TCR beta libraries relied on iRepertoire HTBI primers together with Arm-PCR of CDR3 regions. Each CDR3 protein gets one entry after TCRdb re-called the multiplex PCR reads with MiXCR. Among 680,000 or so distinct CDR3 sequences listed, roughly 15% were seen once. This CDR3 contains 12 residues. Germline assignment: CDR1 SQVTM and CDR2 ANQGSEA. Trimming cost V 5 bases and J 5 bases, with 11 bases left between them. Time point here: newly diagnosed GD, antithyroid drugs for less than 3 months. The TCR library used RNA extracted from PBMCs. These data were also filed under a second study, of T cells in Graves' hyperthyroidism and ophthalmopathy.

The V and J genes are TRBV29-1 and TRBJ2-3, with a weak D call TRBD1 (5 bases). The sample in question was peripheral blood mononuclear cells (PBMCs), obtained at new diagnosis, from a patient treated with antithyroid drugs. The receptor comes from a woman aged 25 to 39 with Graves disease. In nucleotides, the CDR3 is TGCAGCGTTATGAGACAGCTAGATACGCAGTATTTT. Its translation: CSVMRQLDTQYF.